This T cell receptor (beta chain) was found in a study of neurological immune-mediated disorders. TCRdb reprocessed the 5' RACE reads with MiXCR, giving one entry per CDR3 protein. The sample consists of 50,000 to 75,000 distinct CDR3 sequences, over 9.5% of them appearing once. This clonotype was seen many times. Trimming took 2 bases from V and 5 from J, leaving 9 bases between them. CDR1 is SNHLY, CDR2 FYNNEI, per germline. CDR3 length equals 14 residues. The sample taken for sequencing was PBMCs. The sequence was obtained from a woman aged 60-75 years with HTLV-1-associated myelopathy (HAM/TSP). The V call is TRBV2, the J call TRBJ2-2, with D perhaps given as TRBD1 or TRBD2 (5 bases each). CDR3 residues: CASSETRGTGELFF. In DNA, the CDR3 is TGTGCCAGCAGTGAAACTAGGGGAACCGGGGAGCTGTTTTTT.